Listed below are T cell receptor beta chains from one sample, sequenced in a study of T cell changes during pregnancy in multiple sclerosis. Sequencing used immunoSEQ multiplex PCR; TCRdb keeps in-frame clones, though not all of them. The data show about 30,000 clones, with roughly nine tenths seen just once and over 0.35% held by the top ten. The input for sequencing was CD4+ T cells from peripheral blood mononuclear cells, taken in the second trimester of pregnancy. These receptors originate from a female donor in good health, enrolled as a control in a pregnancy study. The CDR3 runs from the conserved cysteine through the conserved F or W. A D gene is named only where the DNA matches it firmly. Expanded clones are given a class, and other clones once, few, many or no size at all.

v_gene	len	abundance	j_gene	d_gene	CDR3nt	CDR3aa
TRBV7-2	14	.	TRBJ2-7	TRBD1	TGTGCCAGTAGACTCGGGACAGGGAGCTACGAGCAGTACTTC	CASRLGTGSYEQYF
TRBV6-1	15	.	TRBJ1-5	.	TGTGCCAGCAGCTCCCCAGGGCGAGGCAATCAGCCCCAGCATTTT	CASSSPGRGNQPQHF
TRBV18	15	.	TRBJ2-1	TRBD1	TGTGCCAGCTCCCGACGACAGGGGGGGGGCGATGAGCAGTTCTTC	CASSRRQGGGDEQFF
TRBV21-1	13	.	TRBJ2-5	.	TGTGCCAGCGGAGAAGTGGTGGAAGAGACCCAGTACTTC	CASGEVVEETQYF
TRBV27	15	.	TRBJ2-7	TRBD1	TGTGCCAGCAGCCCCGGGACAGGGAAGTCGGAAGAGCAGTACTTC	CASSPGTGKSEEQYF
TRBV2	15	.	TRBJ2-2	.	TGTGCCAGCAGTGAAGCGAGGGGGAGGGGCGGGGAGCTGTTTTTT	CASSEARGRGGELFF
TRBV19	16	.	TRBJ2-3	TRBD2	TGTGCCAGTAGTATCGCCGGACTAGTTCGGGGAGATACGCAGTATTTT	CASSIAGLVRGDTQYF
TRBV2	16	.	TRBJ2-7	.	TGTGCCAGCACCGGAACAGGGAGCTGGGGGGGGGCCGAGCAGTACTTC	CASTGTGSWGGAEQYF
TRBV28	16	once	TRBJ2-3	TRBD2	TGTGCCAGCCTCGTGAAGGGACTAGCAGGCTGGGATACGCAGTATTTT	CASLVKGLAGWDTQYF
TRBV6-5	14	.	TRBJ1-4	.	TGTGCCAGCCGAACCGGCGGGGGTAATGAAAAACTGTTTTTT	CASRTGGGNEKLFF
TRBV10-2	14	.	TRBJ2-3	TRBD2	TGCGCCAGCAGAGACAGCGGGGCGGTAGATACGCAGTATTTT	CASRDSGAVDTQYF
TRBV2	15	.	TRBJ2-7	TRBD1	TGTGCCAGCAGTGAACCTCGGGACAGCTACTACGAGCAGTACTTC	CASSEPRDSYYEQYF
TRBV7-2	15	.	TRBJ1-2	TRBD1	TGTGCCAGCAGCTTAGGGGGACAGGGCAACTATGGCTACACCTTC	CASSLGGQGNYGYTF